This T cell receptor beta chain was sequenced in a study of T-cell reconstitution after alpha-beta-depleted transplantation in children. The CDR3 loop spans 15 amino acids. The germline V gene encodes CDR1 SEHNR and CDR2 FQNEAQ (reference sequence). Trimming stripped 5 bases from V and 1 base from J, with 13 bases between. Unique molecular identifiers were built into the TCRbeta library. Using its own MiXCR run on the PCR reads, TCRdb lists one record per CDR3 protein. Among about 270,000 distinct CDR3 sequences listed, nearly 10% were seen once. Only a few counts were recorded for this clonotype. This chain links TRBV7-9 with TRBJ2-3; D is possibly TRBD1 (6 bases). The material sequenced was PBMCs from the stem cell graft donor, taken from the stem cell graft. This clonotype originated in a human donor who donated a stem cell graft to a child with SCID. CDR3 coding DNA: TGTGCCAGCAGCCTCACAGGGCTTGGCACAGATACGCAGTATTTT. Translated, it gives CASSLTGLGTDTQYF.